This T cell receptor beta chain was retrieved from a study of PD-1 blockade in classical Hodgkin lymphoma. In regard to this clone: Its target is not known.

Regarding the study as a whole: Possible causes of repertoire differences, disease activity or prior therapy, remain undefined.

Only in-frame clones appear in the TCRdb table, and some are missing; sequencing was by immunoSEQ multiplex PCR. The table lists about 26,000 clones, roughly 86% of them singletons, with around a tenth in the top ten. The CDR3 consists of 15 residues. Germline CDR1 and CDR2: SNHLY and FYNNEI. Trimming removed 10 bases from V and 4 bases from J; junction bases left unmatched: 10. All the patients suffered relapse after autologous stem cell transplantation, and brentuximab vedotin exposure differed. The material sequenced was peripheral blood mononuclear cells (PBMCs), taken before the second cycle of nivolumab. The TCR was taken from a human donor with classical Hodgkin lymphoma. V gene TRBV2 combines with J gene TRBJ2-3; 11 bases are a match to TRBD2. DNA of the CDR3: TGTGCCACCTCTTGGGGTAGCGGGGGGGCAGATACGCAGTATTTT. It translates to CATSWGSGGADTQYF.